A single TCR beta chain is shown here with its context. Its matching antigen is unknown. This sample is part of a study of blood T cells in healthy people across ages. Study-level results: Shifts in expanded clonotypes may have been confounded by donor CMV status, which was unknown.

The CDR3 has 11 amino acids. Germline V CDR1 and CDR2: SQVTM, ANQGSEA. Trimming took 5 bases from V and 7 from J, leaving 8 bases between them. Together with a sample-barcoded 5' primer, a J-beta primer mix was included in a second PCR lasting about 6 to 11 cycles. From the 5' RACE reads, TCRdb called clonotypes with MiXCR, one entry per CDR3 protein. The repertoire includes hundreds of thousands of distinct CDR3 sequences, 55% to 70% of them detected once, and about 20% sits in the top ten. Each donor's blood draw was approximately 10 milliliters of peripheral blood. Researchers isolated at least 7 million PBMCs per sample. The authors extracted at least 5 micrograms of total RNA per sample.

The chain joins TRBV29-1 to TRBJ2-2, with no clear D. Material for sequencing was blood. The sequence derives from a man younger than 40 in good health. This CDR3 is CSVTINGELFF. Written as DNA, the CDR3 is TGCAGCGTTACCATAAACGGGGAGCTGTTTTTT.